A selection of T cell receptor beta chains follows, all from one sample in a study of vaccination and CD4 T cells after COVID-19. TCRdb re-called the PCR reads through MiXCR, storing one row per CDR3 protein. The table includes 15,000 to 20,000 distinct CDR3 sequences, roughly 56% detected once. For these TCRs, the target antigens are not known. Sequences were derived from CD4+ T cells from blood, cultured in vitro, sampled after SARS-CoV-2 vaccination. The source is a human donor who had recovered from COVID-19. The CDR3 runs from the conserved cysteine through the conserved F or W. The order of the fields is clone size, D gene, V gene, J gene, CDR3 DNA, CDR3 protein. D genes are given only for firm matches. Expanded clones are given a class, and other clones once, few, many or no size at all.

>NA|TRBD1|TRBV7-2|TRBJ1-5
TGTGCCAGCAGCGACAGGGGAGGATCGATTCCGCCCCAGCATTTT
CASSDRGGSIPPQHF
>few|TRBD1|TRBV7-3|TRBJ2-5
TGTGCCAGCAGCCGGACAGGGGGGCAAGAGACCCAGTACTTC
CASSRTGGQETQYF
>few|TRBD1|TRBV7-2|TRBJ1-5
TGTGCCAGCAGCGTCTACAGGGGTCAGCCCCAGCATTTT
CASSVYRGQPQHF
>NA|NA|TRBV27|TRBJ1-6
TGTGCCAGCAGTTTATCGGTCGAGGTACCCCTCCACTTT
CASSLSVEVPLHF
>NA|NA|TRBV21-1|TRBJ1-3
TGTGCCAGCAGAGTGGAAAACACCATATATTTT
CASRVENTIYF
>few|TRBD1|TRBV20-1|TRBJ1-4
TGCAGTGCTAGGACAGGGCTAGGGGCTAATGAAAAACTGTTTTTT
CSARTGLGANEKLFF
>NA|NA|TRBV7-2|TRBJ1-2
TGTGCCAGCAGCCCCGGGAGCCTAAACTATGGCTACACCTTC
CASSPGSLNYGYTF
>few|TRBD1|TRBV20-1|TRBJ1-6
TGCAGTGCTAGACCGGGACAGGCGAATTCACCCCTCCACTTT
CSARPGQANSPLHF
>NA|TRBD2|TRBV24-1|TRBJ2-3
TGTGCCACCAGTGACCATACTAGCGGGGGAACAGATACGCAGTATTTT
CATSDHTSGGTDTQYF
>few|TRBD1|TRBV10-3|TRBJ1-2
TGTGCCATCAGTGGGACAGGGACTGATGGCTACACCTTC
CAISGTGTDGYTF
>NA|TRBD1|TRBV10-3|TRBJ1-3
TGTGCCATCAGAGAGGGACAGAGCTCTGGAAACACCATATATTTT
CAIREGQSSGNTIYF
>few|NA|TRBV25-1|TRBJ1-6
TGTGCCAGCAGTGAGTGGGCAGGGGAGGCTTCACCCCTCCACTTT
CASSEWAGEASPLHF
>NA|TRBD1|TRBV6-1|TRBJ2-7
TGTGCCAGCAGTGCCCGACAGGGGGCGAGTCTCGAGCAGTACTTC
CASSARQGASLEQYF
>once|TRBD2|TRBV10-2|TRBJ2-1
TGCGCCAGCAGGGAGAGTAGCGGGGGGACCTACAATGAGCAGTTCTTC
CASRESSGGTYNEQFF
>NA|NA|TRBV20-1|TRBJ1-6
TGCAGTGCTAGAGTTGAAAACGGGCCTAATTCACCCCTCCACTTT
CSARVENGPNSPLHF
>NA|TRBD1|TRBV28|TRBJ1-5
TGTGCCAGCAGTTTCAGGGGGGGACAGCCCCAGCATTTT
CASSFRGGQPQHF
>NA|NA|TRBV6-1|TRBJ2-1
TGTGCCAGCAGCTTCCGGGACTGGCCCAGCGATGAGCAGTTCTTC
CASSFRDWPSDEQFF
>NA|NA|TRBV5-5|TRBJ1-5
TGTGCCAGCAGCCCTGACAGGCAGCGCTTTCAGCCCCAGCATTTT
CASSPDRQRFQPQHF
>NA|NA|TRBV5-1|TRBJ2-7
TGCGCCAGCAGCTTAAACAGCTACGAGCAGTACTTC
CASSLNSYEQYF
>medium-sized|TRBD2|TRBV12-3/TRBV12-4|TRBJ2-3
TGTGCCAGCAGTGGGACTAGCGGGATCTCAGATACGCAGTATTTT
CASSGTSGISDTQYF
>NA|TRBD1|TRBV7-2|TRBJ2-7
TGTGCCAGCCTGAGGGACAGGGGACCCTACGAGCAGTACTTC
CASLRDRGPYEQYF
>few|NA|TRBV7-2|TRBJ2-5
TGTGCCAGCAGCTTTGGCCCCGGGGAGACCCAGTACTTC
CASSFGPGETQYF
>NA|TRBD1|TRBV20-1|TRBJ1-1
TGCAGTGCTCACTCCGGGACAGGGGGCAACAATGAAGCTTTCTTT
CSAHSGTGGNNEAFF
>NA|NA|TRBV12-3/TRBV12-4|TRBJ1-1
TGTGCCAGCAGTTTATCTCGGGACAAGGAAGCTTTCTTT
CASSLSRDKEAFF
>NA|NA|TRBV27|TRBJ1-6
TGTGCCAGCAGTTCCGCGCGGGGTTCACCCCTCCACTTT
CASSSARGSPLHF
>NA|NA|TRBV28|TRBJ1-6
TGTGCCAGCAGGACCCGGCAAACAGGGAGAGGTTCACCCCTCCACTTT
CASRTRQTGRGSPLHF
>NA|NA|TRBV20-1|TRBJ1-1
TGCAGTGCTAGAACCTCGACTGAAGCTTTCTTT
CSARTSTEAFF
>few|TRBD2|TRBV7-2|TRBJ2-1
TGTGCCAGCAGCTCTGCGGGACTAGCGACTAATGAGCAGTTCTTC
CASSSAGLATNEQFF
>NA|NA|TRBV6-5|TRBJ2-3
TGTGCCAGCAGTTACTCCGCGGACTCTAGCACAGATACGCAGTATTTT
CASSYSADSSTDTQYF
>NA|TRBD1|TRBV18|TRBJ1-1
TGTGCCAGCTGTGAGGGGGCGTCGGCTGAAGCTTTCTTT
CASCEGASAEAFF
>NA|NA|TRBV7-2|TRBJ1-1
NA
CASSLFLFGEAFF
>NA|NA|TRBV20-1|TRBJ1-2
TGCAGTGCTAGAGATGGGGCAGGGGTAAGACGCGGCTACACCTTC
CSARDGAGVRRGYTF
>once|NA|TRBV20-1|TRBJ2-6
TGCAGTGCTAGCGTCGGTCCGGGGGCTGGGGCCAACGTCCTGACTTTC
CSASVGPGAGANVLTF
>NA|TRBD1|TRBV11-3|TRBJ2-3
TGTGCCAGCAGCTTTACAGGGGGCGGTACGCAGTATTTT
CASSFTGGGTQYF
>NA|NA|TRBV20-1|TRBJ2-5
TGCAGTGCTAGAGGCGGGGGCAGGGAGACCCAGTACTTC
CSARGGGRETQYF
>NA|NA|TRBV7-2|TRBJ1-1
TGTGCCAGCAGCCCTAGGGGGGGGCACACTGAAGCTTTCTTT
CASSPRGGHTEAFF
>NA|TRBD1|TRBV18|TRBJ1-1
TGTGCCAGCTCACCACCGGGACAGGGAGACGCTTTCTTT
CASSPPGQGDAFF
>NA|NA|TRBV6-1|TRBJ1-2
TGTGCCAGCAGTGAAGTCGGGTATGGCTACACCTTC
CASSEVGYGYTF
>few|TRBD2|TRBV6-1|TRBJ2-5
TGTGCCAGCAGGCCAGCGGGGTTTCAAGAGACCCAGTACTTC
CASRPAGFQETQYF
>few|TRBD1|TRBV27|TRBJ1-2
TGTGCCAGCAGTTTATACTATTCCGGGACAGGGGACGGCGGCTACACCTTC
CASSLYYSGTGDGGYTF
>NA|NA|TRBV30|TRBJ1-5
TGTGCCTGGAGTCAGGAGGCAGCTAATAATCAGCCCCAGCATTTT
CAWSQEAANNQPQHF
>NA|NA|TRBV20-1|TRBJ2-7
TGCAGTGCTAGATCGGTAGGATTATACGAGCAGTACTTC
CSARSVGLYEQYF
>once|TRBD1|TRBV27|TRBJ2-2
TGTGCCAGCAGGAAAACATGGGACAGTTATTCCGCCGGGGAGCTGTTTTTT
CASRKTWDSYSAGELFF
>NA|NA|TRBV5-1|TRBJ1-1
TGCGCCAGCAGCTTGGTAAGGGGCCCGAACACTGAAGCTTTCTTT
CASSLVRGPNTEAFF
>NA|NA|TRBV7-2|TRBJ1-5
TGTGCCAGCAGCACCAGGGGCCATAGCAATCAGCCCCAGCATTTT
CASSTRGHSNQPQHF
>NA|TRBD1|TRBV24-1|TRBJ1-2
TGTGCCACCAGTGATTTGGGGGCGACAGGGAGATCTAACTATGGCTACACCTTC
CATSDLGATGRSNYGYTF
>NA|NA|TRBV6-2/TRBV6-3|TRBJ1-1
TGTGCCAGCAGCCTACAAGGGAGGGGGAACACTGAAGCTTTCTTT
CASSLQGRGNTEAFF
>NA|NA|TRBV7-2|TRBJ1-1
TGTGCCAGCAGCTTAGATCGGGGTCGGACTGAAGCTTTCTTT
CASSLDRGRTEAFF